The T cell receptor (beta chain) described here comes from a study of read filtering for tumor transcriptome and immune sequencing. Molecular barcoded adaptors covering alpha/delta and beta/gamma chains were used on 400 to 450 ng RNA. Each CDR3 protein is one row after TCRdb ran MiXCR on the reads. The data contain about 39,000 distinct CDR3 sequences, about 15% of them singletons. This clonotype was counted at least ten times. V shed 5 bases, J shed 6 bases, and the junction held 5 bases outside the gene matches. The germline V gene has CDR1 SGHTA and CDR2 FQGNSA. This CDR3 spans 14 amino acids. What was sequenced was a population of CD138-negative cells sorted from bone marrow. The clonotype originates from a donor at least 40 years old with multiple myeloma. The chain employs TRBV7-2 and TRBJ2-2, with 8 nucleotides matching TRBD2. CDR3 amino acids: CASSTGLDPGELFF. The CDR3 DNA follows: TGTGCCAGCAGCACGGGACTAGATCCCGGGGAGCTGTTTTTT.